These 29 T cell receptor beta chains were sequenced from one sample in a study of cytomegalovirus exposure and HLA in healthy donors. Vbeta (60) and Jbeta (13) primers were used in the PCR. Produced via immunoSEQ multiplex PCR; TCRdb's table is partial and in-frame only. Seen here are about 270,000 clones, around 66% observed once, and the top ten hold under 3%. The sample consisted of PBMCs. Receptor source: a female donor in good health and CMV-seronegative.

The J gene is TRBJ1-1, the V gene TRBV18; D remains ambiguous. Germline V lookup: CDR1 KGHSH, CDR2 LQKENI. The V end was cut by 3 bases, the J end by 8 bases, with 16 bases between. CDR3 length: 14 amino acids. CDR3 loop: CASSPDLGRLEAFF. The DNA for the CDR3 is TGTGCCAGCTCACCGGACTTAGGGCGGTTAGAAGCTTTCTTT.

The gene calls are TRBV10-3 and TRBJ2-5, with TRBD2 matching 8 bases. V lost 8 bases and J lost 4; bases outside the gene matches: 6. Germline assignment: CDR1 ENHRY and CDR2 SYGVKD. The CDR3 sequence is 13 residues long. CDR3 in DNA: TGTGCCATCGCCCCTGCGGGAGGAGAGACCCAGTACTTC. Protein: CAIAPAGGETQYF.

The chain couples TRBV5-6 to TRBJ2-7; 8 bases fit TRBD2. Trimming removed 3 bases from V and 3 bases from J; junction bases left unmatched: 2. Germline loops: CDR1 SGHDT, CDR2 YYEEEE. The CDR3 has 13 residues. The DNA of the CDR3 is TGTGCCAGCAGCTGGGGGACTAGCTACGAGCAGTACTTC. It is translated as CASSWGTSYEQYF.

V and J are TRBV14 and TRBJ2-3, with TRBD2 as a possible D gene (5 bases). Germline V gene lookup returns CDR1 SGHDN and CDR2 FVKESK. Trimming left V 4 bases short and J 3 bases short, with 5 bases between. The CDR3 runs to 12 residues. The chain's CDR3 is CASSRETDTQYF. For the CDR3, the DNA is TGTGCCAGCAGCCGGGAGACAGATACGCAGTATTTT.

The rearrangement joins TRBV27 to TRBJ2-2; 10 nucleotides agree with TRBD2. The junction had 7 bases not matched to a gene; V was cut back by 6 bases and J by 9 bases. CDR1 and CDR2 (germline): MNHEY, SMNVEV (reference sequence). This CDR3 comprises 14 residues. The CDR3 DNA reads as TGTGCCAGCAGACCCCTAGCGGGAGTCAGGGAGCTGTTTTTT. The encoded protein is CASRPLAGVRELFF.

V gene TRBV28 combines with J gene TRBJ2-1; 9 nucleotides match TRBD1. The germline gives CDR1 MDHEN, CDR2 SYDVKM. Trimming took 6 bases from V and 5 from J; bases not matched to a gene: 8. The CDR3 spans 15 residues. CDR3 DNA sequence: TGTGCCAGCAGCCGGGGACAGGGTGCGAACAATGAGCAGTTCTTC. Its translation is CASSRGQGANNEQFF.

V is TRBV28 and J is TRBJ2-6; 7 positions match TRBD1. CDR1 MDHEN and CDR2 SYDVKM come from the germline V gene. The trim removed 4 bases at V and 4 bases at J, leaving 7 bases unmatched. CDR3 length: 16 amino acids. DNA for the CDR3: TGTGCCAGCAGTTCCCCAGGGGGTCTGGGGGCCAACGTCCTGACTTTC. Amino acids: CASSSPGGLGANVLTF.

V gene TRBV11-2 combines with J gene TRBJ2-1; no clear D. Germline CDR1 reads SGHAT; CDR2 reads FQNNGV. Trimming removed 3 bases from V and 0 bases from J, with 3 bases in between. The CDR3 has 13 residues. The CDR3 DNA reads TGTGCCAGCAGCTTTAGCTCCTACAATGAGCAGTTCTTC. Translated: CASSFSSYNEQFF.

The chain is built from TRBV10-3 and TRBJ2-1, with D perhaps TRBD2 (5 bases). Between the trimmed V and J ends, which lost 4 bases and 6 bases, there was a span of 22 bases. Germline V lookup: CDR1 ENHRY, CDR2 SYGVKD. The CDR3 has 17 amino acids. CDR3 region: CAISGQSARPSGNEQFF. The DNA of the CDR3 is TGTGCCATCAGTGGCCAGTCCGCACGTCCGAGCGGCAATGAGCAGTTCTTC.

The genes are TRBV28 and TRBJ2-1; TRBD2 is a possible D gene (6 bases). Germline loops: CDR1 MDHEN, CDR2 SYDVKM. This CDR3 contains 15 residues. V dropped 6 bases and J dropped 7 bases, with 19 bases sitting between them. Here the CDR3 reads CASRTSEGRENEQFF. The CDR3 region has the DNA TGTGCCAGCAGGACCTCGGAGGGCCGGGAAAATGAGCAGTTCTTC.

This clone was seen just once. The chain couples TRBV7-9 to TRBJ2-7, with 9 bases that match TRBD1. The length of the CDR3 is 16 residues. V shed 5 bases and J 3 bases; nucleotides not matched to a gene: 11. Germline-derived CDR1 and CDR2 are SEHNR and FQNEAQ (reference sequence). The CDR3 DNA sequence: TGTGCCAGCAGCCAGCAAGGGACAGGGCTCAACTACGAGCAGTACTTC. Translation: CASSQQGTGLNYEQYF.

The V call is TRBV7-2, the J call TRBJ2-7; 11 nucleotides match TRBD2. V lost 2 bases, J lost 0 bases, and 9 bases stayed unmatched. CDR3 size: 18 residues. Per the germline V gene, CDR1 is SGHTA and CDR2 is FQGNSA. The CDR3 sequence is CASSLLVGTSGSSYEQYF. The CDR3 DNA sequence: TGTGCCAGCAGCTTACTTGTCGGGACTAGCGGCAGCTCCTACGAGCAGTACTTC.

The chain links TRBV7-5 to TRBJ2-3; the table's D call, TRBD2, was not checked against the DNA. TRBV7-5 is marked as a pseudogene. The CDR3 runs to 20 residues. The CDR3 DNA reads as TGTGTCAGAAGCGCCGCGGGTGGGCTAGCGGGGGTTACTAGCACAGATACGCAGTATTTT. This codes for CVRSAAGGLAGVTSTDTQYF.

V usage is TRBV28 and J usage is TRBJ2-2; the D is unclear. Germline CDR1 MDHEN, CDR2 SYDVKM. Trimming removed 3 bases from V and 6 bases from J, with 8 bases in between. The length of the CDR3 is 13 residues. CDR3: CASSFPRPGELFF. CDR3 nucleotides: TGTGCCAGCAGTTTTCCCAGGCCCGGGGAGCTGTTTTTT.

This chain connects TRBV21-1 to TRBJ2-7; the table's D call, TRBD1, has no DNA check behind it. TRBV21-1 is an annotated pseudogene. This CDR3 region has 13 residues. The CDR3 protein is CASSKVPRCEQYF. For the CDR3, the DNA is TGTGCCAGCAGCAAAGTTCCCAGGTGCGAGCAGTACTTC.

CDR3 bases: TGTGCCAGTAGAGGACAGGGCTACGAGCAGTACTTC. It translates to CASRGQGYEQYF. The chain has TRBV19 and TRBJ2-7; TRBD1 agrees at 8 bases. This CDR3 spans 12 amino acids. In germline, CDR1 is LNHDA, CDR2 SQIVND (reference sequence). V lost 6 bases, J lost 3 bases, and 1 base stayed unmatched.

The J gene is TRBJ1-4, the V gene TRBV10-3; TRBD1 might be the D (6 bases). CDR1 and CDR2 (germline): ENHRY, SYGVKD. This CDR3 comprises 12 residues. The germline V and J ends were trimmed by 3 bases and 8 bases, with 7 bases remaining between them. CDR3 DNA: TGTGCCATCAGTGACCAGGGGGAAAAACTGTTTTTT. Encoded protein: CAISDQGEKLFF.

The V gene is TRBV6-5, the J gene TRBJ1-2; D unclear. Germline V gene lookup returns CDR1 MNHEY and CDR2 SVGAGI. The length of the CDR3 is 13 residues. Trimming shortened V by 5 bases and J by 4 bases, and 11 bases separated the two germline ends. CDR3 DNA: TGTGCCAGCAGTGATACAGTGGGCTATGGCTACACCTTC. Protein product: CASSDTVGYGYTF.

The chain is built from TRBV5-1 and TRBJ1-3; the D gene is possibly TRBD1 (5 bases). V gave up 0 bases and J gave up 0 bases, with 10 bases separating them. The V gene's germline CDR1 is SGHRS and CDR2 YFSETQ. The CDR3 runs 16 residues. The CDR3 nucleotides are TGCGCCAGCAGCTTGGCCGTGGGGGGCTCTGGAAACACCATATATTTT. Translation: CASSLAVGGSGNTIYF.

This clone was counted a single time. This chain uses TRBV4-1 with TRBJ1-1; the D gene is possibly TRBD1 (6 bases). The CDR3 covers 15 residues. Germline V CDR1 and CDR2: MGHRA, YSYEKL. V gave up 0 bases and J gave up 10 bases, with 18 bases separating them. This chain's CDR3 is CASSQEPSSGGRAFF. CDR3 coding DNA: TGCGCCAGCAGCCAAGAACCCTCCTCCGGGGGGCGAGCTTTCTTT.

The rearrangement joins TRBV19 to TRBJ2-7; tentative D call: TRBD1 (5 bases). V lost 11 bases, J lost 7 bases, and 15 bases lay in between. This CDR3 is built from 11 residues. CDR1 LNHDA and CDR2 SQIVND come from the germline V gene (reference sequence). This CDR3 is CASAVGREQYF. The CDR3 bases are TGTGCCTCCGCCGTGGGGCGGGAGCAGTACTTC.

In this sample, this clone turned up a few times. The chain carries TRBV14 and TRBJ2-1, with 8 nucleotides matching TRBD2. The CDR3 is 16 residues long. V trimming: 2 bases; J trimming: 4 bases; junction bases outside the gene matches: 7. CDR1 and CDR2 from the germline V gene are SGHDN and FVKESK. CDR3: CASSQSAGVAYNEQFF. The CDR3 DNA reads TGTGCCAGCAGCCAATCAGCGGGAGTAGCGTACAATGAGCAGTTCTTC.

In its sample, this clone was seen once. The chain joins TRBV30 to TRBJ1-1; the D gene is possibly TRBD1 (6 bases). Trimming removed 3 bases at V and 0 bases at J, with 14 bases between. There are 15 residues in the CDR3. Germline loops: CDR1 GTSNPN, CDR2 SVGIG (reference sequence). Here the CDR3 DNA reads TGTGCCTGGAGGCAGGGGCCGTCTATGAACACTGAAGCTTTCTTT. Amino acids: CAWRQGPSMNTEAFF. The whole variable domain, remainder taken from reference TRBV30 and TRBJ1-1, is SQTIHQWPATLVQPVGSPLSLECTVEGTSNPNLYWYRQAAGRGLQLLFYSVGIGQISSEVPQNLSASRPQDRQFILSSKKLLLSDSGFYLCAWRQGPSMNTEAFFGQGTRLTVV.

The chain couples TRBV2 to TRBJ1-2, with D possibly being TRBD1 (5 bases). Per germline, CDR1 SNHLY and CDR2 FYNNEI. Trimming pared 4 bases from V and 4 bases from J, leaving 10 bases between. CDR3 length: 13 residues. CDR3 loop: CASSVETVYGYTF. Written as DNA, the CDR3 is TGTGCCAGCAGTGTGGAGACAGTCTATGGCTACACCTTC.

The chain has TRBV29-1 and TRBJ2-5; TRBD2 is a possible D gene (5 bases). TRBJ2-7 explains the end of the DNA better; the J call may be wrong. The germline CDR1 and CDR2 sequences are SQVTM and ANQGSEA. CDR3 length equals 12 residues. CDR3 nucleotides: TGCAGCGTTGTCCGGGGAGAATACGAGCAGTACTTC. Translated: CSVVRGEYEQYF.

The chain couples TRBV15 to TRBJ2-1, with a tentative D call TRBD2 (6 bases). CDR1 and CDR2 from the germline V gene are LNHNV and YYDKDF (reference sequence). V was trimmed by 5 bases and J by 0 bases, leaving 14 bases between them. This CDR3 spans 16 amino acids. CDR3 nucleotide sequence: TGTGCCACCAGCGGCTCTAGCGACCTCTCCTACAATGAGCAGTTCTTC. Protein: CATSGSSDLSYNEQFF. Full variable domain (remainder filled in from reference TRBV15 and TRBJ2-1): DAMVIQNPRYQVTQFGKPVTLSCSQTLNHNVMYWYQQKSSQAPKLLFHYYDKDFNNEADTPDNFQSRRPNTSFCFLDIRSPGLGDTAMYLCATSGSSDLSYNEQFFGPGTRLTVL.

This rearrangement joins TRBV14 to TRBJ2-1, with 11 bases fitting TRBD2. Germline V gives CDR1 SGHDN, CDR2 FVKESK. V gave up 1 base and J gave up 7 bases; unmatched junction bases: 3. The CDR3 has 15 residues. CDR3 protein: CASSQVLAGVNEQFF. The CDR3 region has the DNA TGTGCCAGCAGCCAAGTACTAGCGGGAGTGAATGAGCAGTTCTTC.

This rearrangement joins TRBV5-1 to TRBJ2-1; 13 bases map to TRBD2. Germline CDR1 is SGHRS and CDR2 is YFSETQ. Germline trimming cut 3 bases from V and 4 bases from J; bases unmatched to any gene: 7. This CDR3 has 17 amino acids. The CDR3 nucleotides are TGCGCCAGCAGCTCCGGACTAGCGGGAGTACTGTACAATGAGCAGTTCTTC. It specifies CASSSGLAGVLYNEQFF.

Comments on this clone: A read error may account for a junction end that differs from germline. The V call is TRBV7-9, the J call TRBJ2-2; 8 bases fit TRBD2. Germline values: CDR1 SEHNR, CDR2 FQNEAQ (reference sequence). This CDR3 contains 18 residues. CDR3 protein: CSSSSPEEVGRGTGELFF. Written as DNA, the CDR3 is TGTTCCAGCAGCTCCCCCGAGGAGGTCGGGAGGGGAACCGGGGAGCTGTTTTTT.